This section outlines one T cell receptor beta chain sequence together with its context. The data were taken from a study of blood T cell repertoires in COVID-19. The V end lost 0 bases, the J end lost 2 bases, and 10 bases lay between the germline ends. Germline V gene data show CDR1 as LGHNA and CDR2 as YNFKEQ. The CDR3 spans 15 residues. The table came from immunoSEQ multiplex PCR; TCRdb's copy has only in-frame clones and leaves some out. The data hold fewer than 250,000 clones, with 80% to 85% observed a single time. The chain combines TRBV4-2 with TRBJ1-2, with unresolved D. The sequenced sample consisted of PBMCs or T cells enriched from blood (not recorded which). This receptor was obtained from a woman aged 25 to 39 who had been exposed to COVID-19. In nucleotides, the CDR3 is TGTGCCAGCAGCCAAGACCCCGGGTTGAACTATGGCTACACCTTC. Translation: CASSQDPGLNYGYTF.